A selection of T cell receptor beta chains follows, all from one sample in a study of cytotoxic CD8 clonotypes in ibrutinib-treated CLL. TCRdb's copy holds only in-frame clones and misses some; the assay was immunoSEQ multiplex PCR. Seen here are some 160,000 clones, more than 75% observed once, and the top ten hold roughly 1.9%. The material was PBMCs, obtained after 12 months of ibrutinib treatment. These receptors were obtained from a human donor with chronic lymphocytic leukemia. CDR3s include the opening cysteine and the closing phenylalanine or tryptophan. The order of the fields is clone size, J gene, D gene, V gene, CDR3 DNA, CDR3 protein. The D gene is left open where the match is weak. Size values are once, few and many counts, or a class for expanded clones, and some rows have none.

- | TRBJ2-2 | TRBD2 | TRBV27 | TGTGCCAGCAGCGGGGGAGGGACCGGGGAGCTGTTTTTT | CASSGGGTGELFF
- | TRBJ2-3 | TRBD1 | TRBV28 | TGTGCCAGCAGTGCCCCCTGGACAGGAGCCAATACGCAGTATTTT | CASSAPWTGANTQYF
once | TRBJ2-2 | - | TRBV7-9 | TGTGCCAGCAGAACGACAGCCCCCGCCGGGGAGCTGTTTTTT | CASRTTAPAGELFF
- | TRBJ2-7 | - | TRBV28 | TGTGCCAGCATAGACGGGGGTACCTACGAGCAGTACTTC | CASIDGGTYEQYF
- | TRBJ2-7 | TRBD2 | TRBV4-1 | TGCGCCAGCAGCCAACCCTATAGCGGGAGGCATGACTACGAGCAGTACTTC | CASSQPYSGRHDYEQYF
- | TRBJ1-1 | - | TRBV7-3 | TGTGCCAGCAGCGCCGGTAATACAGGGTCTGAAGCTTTCTTT | CASSAGNTGSEAFF
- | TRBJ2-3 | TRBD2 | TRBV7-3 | TGTGCCAGCAGCTTACCTCCTAGCGGGACTCTAACAGATACGCAGTATTTT | CASSLPPSGTLTDTQYF
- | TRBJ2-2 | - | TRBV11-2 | TGTGCCAGCAGCTTACAGGAGTCTATCACCGGGGAGCTGTTTTTT | CASSLQESITGELFF
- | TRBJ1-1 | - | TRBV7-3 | TGTGCCAGCAGCTTATATGGGGTCCTGAACACTGAAGCTTTCTTT | CASSLYGVLNTEAFF
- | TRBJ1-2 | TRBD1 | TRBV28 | TGTGCCAGCAGCCTAACACAGGGGCGAATAACCTATGGCTACACCTTC | CASSLTQGRITYGYTF
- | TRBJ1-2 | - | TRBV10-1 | TGCGCCAGCAGGGGACTACCGAGACAGTGCGCCAACTATGGCTACACCTTC | CASRGLPRQCANYGYTF
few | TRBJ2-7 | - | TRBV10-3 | TGTGCCATCAGTGAGTCGGGAGTCGAGCAGTACTTC | CAISESGVEQYF
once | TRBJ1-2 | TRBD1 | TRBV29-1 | TGCAGCGTTGATGACTTCCGACAGGGAACTAACTATGGCTACACCTTC | CSVDDFRQGTNYGYTF
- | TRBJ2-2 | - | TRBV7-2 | TGTGCCAGCAGTTTTACCCCGCGCGCCGGGGAGCTGTTTTTT | CASSFTPRAGELFF
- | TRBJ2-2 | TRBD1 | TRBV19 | TGTGCCAGTAGTACCCCCCCCAGGGGGCTTTCGAACACCGGGGAGCTGTTTTTT | CASSTPPRGLSNTGELFF
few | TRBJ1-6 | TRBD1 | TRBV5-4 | TGTGCCAGCAGCTGGGGACAGGGAAATTCACCCCTCCACTTT | CASSWGQGNSPLHF
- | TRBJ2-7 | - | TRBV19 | TGTGCCAGTAGTATTGGAGGGGGTGGCTACGAGCAGTACTTC | CASSIGGGGYEQYF
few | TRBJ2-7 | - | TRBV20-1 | TGCAGTGCTAGAGGCCTCTACGAGCAGTACTTC | CSARGLYEQYF
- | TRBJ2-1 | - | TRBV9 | TGTGCCAGCAGCGTAGCTAAGGGGGGTGAGCAGTTCTTC | CASSVAKGGEQFF
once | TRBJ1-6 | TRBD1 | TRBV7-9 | TGTGCCAGCAGCTTAGCGACAGGGGCGGGTTCACCCCTCCACTTT | CASSLATGAGSPLHF
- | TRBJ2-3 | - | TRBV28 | TGTGCCAGCAGTTTTTACCCTCCGAGACAGAGCACAGATACGCAGTATTTT | CASSFYPPRQSTDTQYF
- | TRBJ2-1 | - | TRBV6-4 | TGTGCCAGCAGAGCGTACAATGAGCAGTTCTTC | CASRAYNEQFF
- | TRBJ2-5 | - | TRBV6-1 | TGTGCCGCGAACGGAGGGGCCCGGGAGACCCAGTACTTC | CAANGGARETQYF
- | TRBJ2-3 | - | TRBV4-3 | TGCGCCAGCAGCCAAGATGGGGGACTGGTTGGTACGCAGTATTTT | CASSQDGGLVGTQYF
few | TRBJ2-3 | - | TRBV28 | TGTGCCAGCAAGTTGGCAGCGGACATCACAGATACGCAGTATTTT | CASKLAADITDTQYF
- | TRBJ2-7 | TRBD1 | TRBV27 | TGTGCCAGCAGTTCCCAGGGGACAGCTACCTACGAGCAGTACTTC | CASSSQGTATYEQYF
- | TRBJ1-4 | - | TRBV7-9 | TGTGCCAGCAGCTTAGATTGGGGGCCCAATGAAAAACTGTTTTTT | CASSLDWGPNEKLFF
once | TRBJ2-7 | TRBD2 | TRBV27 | TGTGCCAGCAGTTTCAGGAGCGGGAGCGGGGTGGGGTACGAGCAGTACTTC | CASSFRSGSGVGYEQYF
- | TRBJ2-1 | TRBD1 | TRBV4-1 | TGCGCCAGCAGCCAAGATCTTCGGGACAGGGGACTGCTGAGCTCCTACAATGAGCAGTTCTTC | CASSQDLRDRGLLSSYNEQFF
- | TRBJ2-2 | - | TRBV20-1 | TGCAGTGCTCCAAGTACCGGGGAGCTGTTTTTT | CSAPSTGELFF
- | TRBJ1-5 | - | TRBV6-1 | TGTGCCAGCAGAGGGGAGAGTCAGCCCCAGCATTTT | CASRGESQPQHF
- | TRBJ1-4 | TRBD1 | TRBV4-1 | TGCGCCAGCAGCCCTACCGGGACAGCTATCGAAAAACTGTTTTTT | CASSPTGTAIEKLFF
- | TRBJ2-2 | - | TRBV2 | TGTGCCAGCAGTTGGTTGACCGGGGAGCTGTTTTTT | CASSWLTGELFF
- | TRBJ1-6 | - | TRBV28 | TGTGCCAGCAGTCTGATGGCAGGGACTAATTCACCCCTCCACTTT | CASSLMAGTNSPLHF
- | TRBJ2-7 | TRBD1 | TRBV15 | TGTGCCACCAGCAGAGATCTGGACAGGGACGAGCAGTACTTC | CATSRDLDRDEQYF
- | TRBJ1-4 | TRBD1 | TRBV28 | TGTGCCAGCAGGCACAGGGGGCAGGCGTTTTTT | CASRHRGQAFF
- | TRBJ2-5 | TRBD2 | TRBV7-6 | TGTGCCAGCAGCTTAACACAGCGGGGGGGAGAAGAGACCCAGTACTTC | CASSLTQRGGEETQYF
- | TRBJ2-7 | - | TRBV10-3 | TGTGCCATCAGTACCCGGACTGGGGGAGAGGAGCAGTACTTC | CAISTRTGGEEQYF
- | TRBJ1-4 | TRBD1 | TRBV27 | TGTGCCAGCAGCGGACAGGGGACCGGGGAAAAACTGTTTTTT | CASSGQGTGEKLFF
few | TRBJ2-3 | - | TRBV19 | TGTGCCAGTAGTATAGGAGATACGCAGTATTTT | CASSIGDTQYF
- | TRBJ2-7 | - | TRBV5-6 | TGTGCCAGCAGCCTGCGGGACTCTCTTCTCTACGAGCAGTACTTC | CASSLRDSLLYEQYF
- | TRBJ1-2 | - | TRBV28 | TGTGCCAGCAGTTTACAGGTTCCCGCCGATGGCTACACCTTC | CASSLQVPADGYTF
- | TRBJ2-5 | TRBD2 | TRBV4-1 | TGCGCCAGCAGCCAAGATGGGCCGGGAGGAAGAGAGACCCAGTACTTC | CASSQDGPGGRETQYF
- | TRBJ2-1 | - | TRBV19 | TGTGCCAGTACGCCGGAAAGCTCCTACAATGAGCAGTTCTTC | CASTPESSYNEQFF
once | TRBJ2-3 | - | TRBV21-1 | TGTGCCAGCATCCAACCTTCCCGGGACAGGGGCACAGATACGCAGTATTTT | CASIQPSRDRGTDTQYF
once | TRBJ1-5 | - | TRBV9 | TGTGCCAGCAGCGTTGGGGCCAGGGGACCAAAGATCAATCAGCCCCAGCATTTT | CASSVGARGPKINQPQHF
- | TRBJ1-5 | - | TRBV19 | TGTGCCAGTAGTATAGTAGAAGTAAATCAGCCCCAGCATTTT | CASSIVEVNQPQHF
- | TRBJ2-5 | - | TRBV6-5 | TGTGCCAGCAGCCGCTGGGGTGGGGAGACCCAGTACTTC | CASSRWGGETQYF
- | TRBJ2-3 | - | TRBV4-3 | TGCGCCAGCAGCCAAGAACCCCGAACTAGCACAGATACGCAGTATTTT | CASSQEPRTSTDTQYF